These 17 T cell receptor beta chains were all obtained from the same sample, sequenced in a study of T-cell memory formation after mild COVID-19. TCRdb re-analysed the 5' RACE reads in MiXCR, keeping a single row per CDR3 protein. The repertoire consists of 400,000 to 450,000 distinct CDR3 sequences, with around 17% occurring once and the leading ten covering 20% to 25%. The sample consisted of PBMCs or a T cell subset sorted from them (not recorded which). These receptors were obtained from a man aged 18 to 29 who had mild COVID-19 (a few samples of this study predate the infection). Cell type and time point are not known.

This clonotype was seen many times. The CDR3 coding sequence is TGTGCCAGCAGCTTGGGGGACAGGGGACGGCAGCCCCAGCATTTT. It is translated as CASSLGDRGRQPQHF. The rearrangement uses TRBV5-5 and TRBJ1-5, with 10 nucleotides matching TRBD1. Trimming at V came to 0 bases and at J to 7 bases, leaving 4 bases not matched to a gene. The CDR3 is 15 amino acids. The germline V gene has CDR1 SGHKS and CDR2 YYEKEE (reference sequence). The full variable domain, rest sourced from reference TRBV5-5 and TRBJ1-5, is DAGVTQSPTHLIKTRGQQVTLRCSPISGHKSVSWYQQVLGQGPQFIFQYYEKEERGRGNFPDRFSARQFPNYSSELNVNALLLGDSALYLCASSLGDRGRQPQHFGDGTRLSIL.

This clonotype showed up just a few times. The V call is TRBV27, the J call TRBJ2-7; perhaps TRBD1 as D (5 bases). V lost 4 bases, J lost 4 bases, and 11 bases lay in between. The CDR3 extends over 13 amino acids. Germline V lookup: CDR1 MNHEY, CDR2 SMNVEV (reference sequence). This CDR3 is CASSSHSGYEQYF. In DNA form, the CDR3 reads TGTGCCAGCAGTTCCCACTCAGGGTACGAGCAGTACTTC.

This rearrangement joins TRBV20-1 to TRBJ2-7; D is undetermined. The CDR3 covers 13 residues. Deletions cut 0 bases from V and 6 bases from J, with 12 bases between. CDR1 is DFQATT and CDR2 is SNEGSKA in the germline V gene (reference sequence). CDR3 in amino acids: CSARDRSGLEQYF. DNA of the CDR3: TGCAGTGCTAGAGACCGGTCAGGTCTCGAGCAGTACTTC.

CDR3 nucleotides: TGTGCCAGCGAAACAGATACGCAGTATTTT. It is translated as CASETDTQYF. The V gene is TRBV7-9, the J gene TRBJ2-3, with no clear D. The CDR3 runs to 10 residues. V lost 8 bases, J lost 3 bases, and 3 bases lay in between. The V gene's germline CDR1 is SEHNR and CDR2 FQNEAQ (reference sequence).

This clonotype appeared a few times. The rearrangement links TRBV9 to TRBJ1-2; TRBD1 might be the D (5 bases). V was cut by 7 bases and J by 3 bases, with 10 bases left in between. Germline CDR1 is SGDLS and CDR2 is YYNGEE. The CDR3 consists of 12 residues. The CDR3 coding sequence is TGTGCCAGCTCAGGGATGGACTATGGCTACACCTTC. Protein sequence: CASSGMDYGYTF.

The gene calls are TRBV5-1 and TRBJ2-7; D is undetermined. Germline loops: CDR1 SGHRS, CDR2 YFSETQ. The CDR3 loop spans 15 amino acids. Trimming took 5 bases from V and 3 from J, leaving 18 bases between them. CDR3 nucleotide sequence: TGCGCCAGCAGAAGAATGACCGAACCAGACTACGAGCAGTACTTC. Translation gives CASRRMTEPDYEQYF.

This clonotype was detected many times. The rearrangement joins TRBV5-1 to TRBJ2-1; 12 nucleotides line up with TRBD2. CDR1 SGHRS and CDR2 YFSETQ come from the germline V gene. V was clipped by 3 bases and J by 5 bases; unmatched bases: 3. The CDR3 has 15 amino acids. CDR3: CASSSGLAGDNEQFF. DNA of the CDR3: TGCGCCAGCAGCTCGGGACTAGCGGGCGACAATGAGCAGTTCTTC.

The chain combines TRBV6-5 with TRBJ1-1, with unresolved D. Germline V CDR1 and CDR2: MNHEY, SVGAGI. The CDR3 is 15 residues long. Trimming shortened V by 0 bases and J by 2 bases, and 10 bases separated the two germline ends. Here the CDR3 reads CASSYSQAPNTEAFF. The DNA for the CDR3 is TGTGCCAGCAGTTACTCCCAGGCCCCCAACACTGAAGCTTTCTTT.

The chain recombines TRBV20-1 with TRBJ2-3, with 9 bases lining up with TRBD2. There are 15 residues in the CDR3. Germline CDR1 reads DFQATT; CDR2 reads SNEGSKA (reference sequence). Losses at the gene ends were 3 bases for V and 2 bases for J; bases not matched to a gene: 6. CDR3 coding DNA: TGCAGTGCTAGCCCCCTAGCGGGGTACACAGATACGCAGTATTTT. Its translation is CSASPLAGYTDTQYF.

The rearrangement links TRBV2 to TRBJ2-6, with TRBD1 identical over 7 bases. Per germline, CDR1 SNHLY and CDR2 FYNNEI. The trim removed 11 bases at V and 0 bases at J, leaving 10 bases unmatched. The CDR3 has 16 residues. The CDR3 nucleotides are TGTGCCGGGAAAGAACAGGGGCCCTCTGGGGCCAACGTCCTGACTTTC. Translation gives CAGKEQGPSGANVLTF. Full variable domain (remainder filled in from reference TRBV2 and TRBJ2-6): EPEVTQTPSHQVTQMGQEVILRCVPISNHLYFYWYRQILGQKVEFLVSFYNNEISEKSEIFDDQFSVERPDGSNFTLKIRSTKLEDSAMYFCAGKEQGPSGANVLTFGAGSRLTVL.

In this sample, this clonotype turned up a few times. This chain links TRBV7-9 with TRBJ2-1; D perhaps matches TRBD1 (7 bases). Looked up from germline, CDR1 is SEHNR and CDR2 is FQNEAQ (reference sequence). V was cut by 5 bases and J by 7 bases, with 15 bases left in between. This CDR3 is built from 14 residues. The CDR3 DNA sequence: TGTGCCAGCAGCCGGCGGGACAGCTTGAATGAGCAGTTCTTC. Protein: CASSRRDSLNEQFF.

This clonotype showed up just a few times. V is TRBV10-2 and J is TRBJ2-7; D tentatively reads TRBD1 or TRBD2 (5 bases each). The CDR3 runs 15 residues. Germline V gene sequence: CDR1 WSHSY, CDR2 SAAADI. V was clipped by 3 bases and J by 5 bases, with 17 bases between them. The CDR3 bases are TGCGCCAGCAGTGATCTTGGGGGATTCGGCGACGAGCAGTACTTC. The encoded protein is CASSDLGGFGDEQYF.

V is TRBV7-2 and J is TRBJ1-2; D unclear. Between the trimmed V and J ends, which lost 4 bases and 3 bases, there was a span of 9 bases. The germline CDR1 and CDR2 sequences are SGHTA and FQGNSA. The CDR3 extends over 13 amino acids. This CDR3 is CASSYYLDYGYTF. The DNA of the CDR3 is TGTGCCAGCAGCTATTACCTAGACTATGGCTACACCTTC.

There are many counts of this clonotype. The V gene is TRBV4-3, the J gene TRBJ1-5; 9 bases map to TRBD1. Germline V gene lookup returns CDR1 LGHNA and CDR2 YSLEER. The CDR3 contains 17 residues. V dropped 2 bases and J dropped 3; count of bases not matched to a gene: 8. CDR3 DNA: TGCGCCAGCAGCCAAACACACAGGGGGCTAAACAATCAGCCCCAGCATTTT. Its protein is CASSQTHRGLNNQPQHF.

In its sample, this clonotype was seen a few times. CDR3 in DNA: TGTGCCAGTAGCCGGTCGACAGTTGAAGCTTTCTTT. It encodes CASSRSTVEAFF. The V and J genes are TRBV19 and TRBJ1-1; the D gene is possibly TRBD1 (5 bases). Trimming took off 6 bases at V and 7 bases at J, with 12 bases between the two ends. The CDR3 has 12 amino acids. Germline lookup yields CDR1 LNHDA and CDR2 SQIVND (reference sequence).

The rearrangement uses TRBV3-1 and TRBJ2-5; the D gene could be TRBD1 or TRBD2 (5 bases each). The V gene lost 2 bases and the J gene lost 7 bases, with 8 bases spanning the gap. This CDR3 is built from 12 residues. The germline V gene encodes CDR1 LGHDT and CDR2 YNNKEL (reference sequence). DNA for the CDR3: TGTGCCAGCAGCCAAACTGGGGGGACCCAGTACTTC. As protein: CASSQTGGTQYF.

This chain joins TRBV4-3 and TRBJ2-5; a weak D match, TRBD1 (6 bases). The CDR3 consists of 16 residues. Germline CDR1 reads LGHNA; CDR2 reads YSLEER. V was pared by 3 bases and J by 2 bases, with 16 bases between. The CDR3 reads CASSQGANPGQETQYF. DNA for the CDR3: TGCGCCAGCAGCCAGGGGGCGAACCCTGGGCAAGAGACCCAGTACTTC.